The sequence of this T cell receptor (beta chain) was determined in a study of blood T cell repertoires in COVID-19. Cohort 3 donors were reported recovered after two negative PCRs, clearance, or symptom resolution. The repertoire was sequenced with immunoSEQ multiplex PCR; TCRdb's copy has only in-frame clones and lacks some. Of about 230,000 clones in the sample, 85% to 90% were seen once. Germline V gene data show CDR1 as MNHEY and CDR2 as SVGAGI. The CDR3 has 13 amino acids. V lost 8 bases and J lost 2; bases outside the gene matches: 3. This chain links TRBV6-5 with TRBJ2-3; TRBD1 matches at 8 bases. The TCR was taken from a man aged 18 to 29 who had recovered from COVID-19. The sequencing input was PBMCs or T cells enriched from blood (not recorded which). For the CDR3, the DNA is TGTGCCAGCGTCAGGGGGCTCACAGATACGCAGTATTTT. Protein: CASVRGLTDTQYF.